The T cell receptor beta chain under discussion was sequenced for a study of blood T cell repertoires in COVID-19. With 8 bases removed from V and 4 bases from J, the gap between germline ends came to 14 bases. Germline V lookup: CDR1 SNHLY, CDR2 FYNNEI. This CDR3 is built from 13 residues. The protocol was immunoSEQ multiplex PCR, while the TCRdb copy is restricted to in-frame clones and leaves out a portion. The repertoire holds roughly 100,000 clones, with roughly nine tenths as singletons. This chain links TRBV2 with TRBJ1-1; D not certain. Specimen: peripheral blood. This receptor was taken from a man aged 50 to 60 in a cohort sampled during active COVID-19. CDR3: CASLYGPATEAFF. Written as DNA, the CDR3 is TGTGCCAGCCTCTATGGGCCGGCCACTGAAGCTTTCTTT.